This TCR beta chain was identified during a study of glioma-infiltrating T cells (dated by TCRdb to the mid-2010s). With regard to the full study: The low-grade gliomas were WHO grade II oligodendrogliomas or astrocytomas, while the glioblastomas were WHO grade IV tumors sampled at initial diagnosis rather than at recurrent diagnosis. Glioma tissue, non-neoplastic brain tissue and matched peripheral blood mononuclear cells were used as sources from which TCR alpha- and beta-chain repertoires were sequenced. For blood libraries, the target was roughly 4- to 10-fold sequencing coverage of 1 million or so peripheral T cells. The paired cohort comprised three low-grade glioma patients, under 10 primary glioblastoma patients and three non-glioma patients contributing non-neoplastic brain tissue. To measure divergence between tissue and blood T-cell populations, each tissue-infiltrating repertoire was compared with the peripheral blood repertoire of the same patient. Before surgery, glioma patients were given dexamethasone for six or fewer days. Results and caveats for the whole study, not just this receptor: VJ-independent divergence between tissue and blood was lower than expected in non-neoplastic patients but higher than expected in all gliomas, particularly low-grade gliomas. Only a very small number of CDR3 sequences turned up in both tissue and blood, a result put down to high CDR3 diversity combined with limited sampling. A signature set of shared blood CDR3 motifs marked patients with low tissue-blood divergence and was depleted in highly divergent patients. Group comparisons were based on small numbers of patients: three non-neoplastic, three low-grade glioma and 7 to 9 glioblastoma patients.

The CDR3 contains 13 residues, cysteine and phenylalanine counted. The retained sequence is limited to the CDR3, 39 bases, with the frame set at the first base. V and J are truncated by 3 bases and 4 bases respectively, leaving an intervening sequence of 12 bases. Looking up the germline V gene (reference sequence) yields CDR1 DFQATT and CDR2 SNEGSKA. TCR alpha and beta CDR3 regions were amplified with the iRepertoire nested amplicon-rescue multiplex PCR (arm-PCR) platform from RNA. One-step reverse transcription and amplification used roughly 100-400 ng of tissue mRNA or PBMC total RNA as input. After bead purification, a secondary multiplex PCR added Illumina adapters, and libraries were gel-purified between 200 and 400 bp. The libraries contained internal 6-nucleotide barcodes that were used for demultiplexing. The libraries were sequenced on an Illumina MiSeq using 2x220 or 2x250 nucleotide paired-end reads. The original pipeline was this. Paired reads were merged using FLASH 1.2.11 and were aligned to the GRCh37 human genome using BWA-MEM, after which TRA and TRB reads were extracted. V and J assignment used an IMGT-derived reference of cassette sequences and CDR3 motifs that included pseudogenes. Three-frame translation of reads was performed, and productive CDR3s were defined as those with a C...FGXG motif and no stop codons. Unique combinations of V-J cassette pair and CDR3 amino acid sequence were defined as clonotypes. Hamming distance filtering was applied to reads, with thresholds set by the sequence error rate of each sample in mapped regions. TCRdb passed the public sequencing reads through fastp at Q25 and MiXCR, retaining productive beta sequences. Each CDR3 protein gets just one entry, which takes the most common genes and DNA from the rows behind it. What appears here as the V and J calls and clone size reflects TCRdb's work, not the paper's. This sample holds 300,000 to 450,000 distinct CDR3 sequences; around 45% were observed only once. 12% of the sample rests with the top ten.

Immediately after resection, surgical brain or tumor specimens were cryofrozen in liquid nitrogen, with peripheral blood cells collected concurrently. As to this clonotype: This receptor's antigen is unknown. Qualities for individual bases were not recorded, and no much larger clone is one base off.

The chain joins TRBV20-1 to TRBJ1-2; a tentative D match to TRBD1 spans 6 bases. The sequence came from a human donor with low-grade glioma or glioblastoma, undergoing nonglioma brain surgery, or in good health (not recorded which). The sample consisted of glioma tissue, nonneoplastic brain tissue, or PBMCs (not recorded which). For the CDR3, the sequence is CSASSGVPYGYTF. In nucleotides, the sequence is TGCAGTGCTAGCTCAGGGGTGCCCTATGGCTACACCTTC.